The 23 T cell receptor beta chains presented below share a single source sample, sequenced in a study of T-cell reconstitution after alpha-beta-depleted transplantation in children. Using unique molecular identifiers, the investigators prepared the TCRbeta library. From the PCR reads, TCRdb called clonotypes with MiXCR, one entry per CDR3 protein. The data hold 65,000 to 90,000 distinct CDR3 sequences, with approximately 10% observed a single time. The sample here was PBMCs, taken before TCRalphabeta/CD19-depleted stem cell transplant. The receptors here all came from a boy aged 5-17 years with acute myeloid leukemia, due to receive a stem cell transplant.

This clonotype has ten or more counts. CDR3 nucleotides: TGTGCCAGCAGTTTCCGGGACAGGGGTCCCCAGTACTTC. Amino acids: CASSFRDRGPQYF. This chain uses TRBV28 with TRBJ2-5, with 10 nucleotides matching TRBD1. J was trimmed by 9 bases and V by 3 bases; bases with no gene match: 4. The CDR3 is made up of 13 amino acids. Germline CDR1 MDHEN, CDR2 SYDVKM.

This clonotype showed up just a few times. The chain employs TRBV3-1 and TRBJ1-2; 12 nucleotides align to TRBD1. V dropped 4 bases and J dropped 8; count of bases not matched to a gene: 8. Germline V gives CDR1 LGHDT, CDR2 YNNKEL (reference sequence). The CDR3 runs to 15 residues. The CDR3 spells CASSRRGQGAGGYTF. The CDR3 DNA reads TGTGCCAGCAGCCGCAGGGGACAGGGGGCAGGGGGCTACACCTTC.

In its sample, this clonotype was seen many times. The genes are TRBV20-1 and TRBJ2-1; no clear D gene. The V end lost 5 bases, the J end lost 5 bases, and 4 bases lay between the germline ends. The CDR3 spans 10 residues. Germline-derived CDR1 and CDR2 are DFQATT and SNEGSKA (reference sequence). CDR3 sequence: CSALHNEQFF. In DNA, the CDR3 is TGCAGTGCTCTCCACAATGAGCAGTTCTTC.

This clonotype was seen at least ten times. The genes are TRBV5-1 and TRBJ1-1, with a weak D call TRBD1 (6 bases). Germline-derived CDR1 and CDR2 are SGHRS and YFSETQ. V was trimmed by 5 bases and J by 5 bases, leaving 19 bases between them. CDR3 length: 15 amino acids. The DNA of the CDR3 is TGCGCCAGCAGACCCACGGCAGGAGGGGGAACTGAAGCTTTCTTT. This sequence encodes CASRPTAGGGTEAFF.

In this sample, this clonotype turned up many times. CDR3 protein: CASSRQGDSTDTQYF. DNA of the CDR3: TGTGCCAGCAGCCGACAGGGAGATAGCACAGATACGCAGTATTTT. The V gene is TRBV11-2, the J gene TRBJ2-3, with TRBD1 matching over 7 bases. The CDR3 contains 15 residues. The germline V gene encodes CDR1 SGHAT and CDR2 FQNNGV. V shed 5 bases and J 0 bases; nucleotides not matched to a gene: 5.

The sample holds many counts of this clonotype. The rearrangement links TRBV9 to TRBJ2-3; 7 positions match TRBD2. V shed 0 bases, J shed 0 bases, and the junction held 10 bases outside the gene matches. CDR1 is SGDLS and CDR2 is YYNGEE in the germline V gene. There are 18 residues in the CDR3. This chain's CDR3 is CASSVDGASGHSTDTQYF. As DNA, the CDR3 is TGTGCCAGCAGCGTAGACGGCGCTAGCGGCCATAGCACAGATACGCAGTATTTT.

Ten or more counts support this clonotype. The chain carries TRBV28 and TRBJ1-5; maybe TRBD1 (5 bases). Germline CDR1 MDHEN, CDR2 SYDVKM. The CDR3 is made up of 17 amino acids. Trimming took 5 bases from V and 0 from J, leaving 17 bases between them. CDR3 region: CASSGGDGGISNQPQHF. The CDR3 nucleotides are TGTGCCAGCAGTGGTGGGGACGGGGGAATTAGCAATCAGCCCCAGCATTTT.

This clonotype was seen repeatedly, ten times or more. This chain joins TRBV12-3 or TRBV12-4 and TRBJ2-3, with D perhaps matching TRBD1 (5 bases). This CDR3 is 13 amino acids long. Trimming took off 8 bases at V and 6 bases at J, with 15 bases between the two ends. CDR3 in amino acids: CASGLPTADTQYF. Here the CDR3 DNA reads TGTGCCAGCGGTCTCCCGACAGCCGATACGCAGTATTTT.

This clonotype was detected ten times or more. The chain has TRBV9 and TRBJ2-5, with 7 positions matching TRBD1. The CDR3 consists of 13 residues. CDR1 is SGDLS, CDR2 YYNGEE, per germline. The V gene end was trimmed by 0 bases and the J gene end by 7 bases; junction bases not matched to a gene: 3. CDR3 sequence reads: CASSVEGAGTQYF. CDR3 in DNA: TGTGCCAGCAGCGTAGAGGGGGCTGGGACCCAGTACTTC.

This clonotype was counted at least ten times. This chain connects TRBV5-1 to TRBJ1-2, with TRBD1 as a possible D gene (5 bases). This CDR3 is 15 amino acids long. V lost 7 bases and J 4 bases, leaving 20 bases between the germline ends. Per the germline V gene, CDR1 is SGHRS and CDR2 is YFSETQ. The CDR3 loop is CASSAGGVPPYGYTF. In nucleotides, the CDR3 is TGCGCCAGCTCAGCTGGAGGGGTGCCCCCCTATGGCTACACCTTC. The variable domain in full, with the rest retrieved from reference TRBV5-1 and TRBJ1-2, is KAGVTQTPRYLIKTRGQQVTLSCSPISGHRSVSWYQQTPGQGLQFLFEYFSETQRNKGNFPGRFSGRQFSNSRSEMNVSTLELGDSALYLCASSAGGVPPYGYTFGSGTRLTVV.

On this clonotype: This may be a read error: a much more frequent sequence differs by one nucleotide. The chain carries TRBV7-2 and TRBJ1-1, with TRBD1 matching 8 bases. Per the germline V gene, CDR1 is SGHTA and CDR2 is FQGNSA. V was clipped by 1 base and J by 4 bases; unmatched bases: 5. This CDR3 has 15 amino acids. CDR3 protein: CASSLVRGPVTEAFF. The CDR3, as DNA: TGTGCCAGCAGCTTAGTCAGGGGGCCGGTCACTGAAGCTTTCTTT.

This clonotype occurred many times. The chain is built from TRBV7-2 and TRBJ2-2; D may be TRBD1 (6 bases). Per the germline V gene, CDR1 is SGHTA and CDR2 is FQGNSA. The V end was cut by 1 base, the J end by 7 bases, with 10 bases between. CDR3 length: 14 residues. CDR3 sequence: CASSLGTEGGELFF. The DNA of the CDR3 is TGTGCCAGCAGCTTAGGGACAGAAGGCGGGGAGCTGTTTTTT.

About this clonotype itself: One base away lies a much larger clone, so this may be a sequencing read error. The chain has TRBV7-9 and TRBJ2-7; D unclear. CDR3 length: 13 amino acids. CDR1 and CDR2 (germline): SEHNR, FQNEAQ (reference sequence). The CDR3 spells CASSLAAIYQQYF. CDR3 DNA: TGTGCCAGCAGCTTAGCCGCGATCTACCAGCAGTACTTC.

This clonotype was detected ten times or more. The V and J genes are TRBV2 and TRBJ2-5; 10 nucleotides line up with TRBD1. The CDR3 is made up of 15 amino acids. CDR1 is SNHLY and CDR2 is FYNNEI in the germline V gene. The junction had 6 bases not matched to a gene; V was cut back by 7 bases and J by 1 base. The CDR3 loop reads CASIRDRGGQETQYF. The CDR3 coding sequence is TGTGCCAGCATCCGGGACAGGGGTGGCCAAGAGACCCAGTACTTC.

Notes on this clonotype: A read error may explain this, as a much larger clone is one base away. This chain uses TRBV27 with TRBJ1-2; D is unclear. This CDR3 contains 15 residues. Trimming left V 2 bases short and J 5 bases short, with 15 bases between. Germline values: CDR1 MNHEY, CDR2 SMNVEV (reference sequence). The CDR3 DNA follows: TGTGCCAGCAGTTTAACGGCCACAAGCTTATATGGCTACACCTTC. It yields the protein CASSLTATSLYGYTF.

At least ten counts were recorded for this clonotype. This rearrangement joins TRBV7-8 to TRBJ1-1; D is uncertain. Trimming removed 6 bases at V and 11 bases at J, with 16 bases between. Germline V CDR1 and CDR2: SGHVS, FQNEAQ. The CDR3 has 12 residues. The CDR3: CASSAAGPLAFF. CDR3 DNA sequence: TGTGCCAGCAGTGCCGCCGGACCGCTGGCTTTCTTT.

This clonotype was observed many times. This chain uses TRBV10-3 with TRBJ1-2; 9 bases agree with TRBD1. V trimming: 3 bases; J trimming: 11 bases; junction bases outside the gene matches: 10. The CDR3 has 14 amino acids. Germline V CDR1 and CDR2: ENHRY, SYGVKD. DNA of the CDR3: TGTGCCATCAGTGACTCGACAGGGGGAAGGAGGTACACCTTC. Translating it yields CAISDSTGGRRYTF.

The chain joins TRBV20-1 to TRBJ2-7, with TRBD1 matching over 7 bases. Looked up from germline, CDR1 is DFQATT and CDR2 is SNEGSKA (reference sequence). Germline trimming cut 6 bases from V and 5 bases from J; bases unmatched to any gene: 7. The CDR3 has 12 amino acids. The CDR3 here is CSAEGTANEQYF. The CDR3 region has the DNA TGCAGTGCCGAAGGGACAGCCAACGAGCAGTACTTC.

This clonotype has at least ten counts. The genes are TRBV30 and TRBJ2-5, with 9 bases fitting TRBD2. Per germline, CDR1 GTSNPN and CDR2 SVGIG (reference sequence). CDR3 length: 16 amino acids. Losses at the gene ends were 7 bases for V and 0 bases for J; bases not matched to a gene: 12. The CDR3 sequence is CAYGKGLAGDQETQYF. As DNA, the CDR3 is TGTGCCTATGGAAAGGGGTTAGCGGGGGACCAAGAGACCCAGTACTTC.

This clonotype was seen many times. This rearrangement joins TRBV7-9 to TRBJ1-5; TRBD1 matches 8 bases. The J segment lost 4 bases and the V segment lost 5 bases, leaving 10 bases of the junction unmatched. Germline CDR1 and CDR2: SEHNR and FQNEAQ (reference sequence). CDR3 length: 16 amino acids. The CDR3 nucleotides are TGTGCCAGCAGCCCTGGGACAGGCGTTCTAAATCAGCCCCAGCATTTT. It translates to CASSPGTGVLNQPQHF.

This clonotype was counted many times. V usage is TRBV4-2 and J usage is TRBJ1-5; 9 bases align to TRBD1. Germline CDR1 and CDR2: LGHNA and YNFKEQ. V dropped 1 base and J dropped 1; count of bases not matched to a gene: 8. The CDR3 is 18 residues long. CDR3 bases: TGTGCCAGCAGCCAAGGGCCGGGACAGGGAGGGAGCAATCAGCCCCAGCATTTT. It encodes CASSQGPGQGGSNQPQHF.

The CDR3 nucleotides are TGTGCCAGCGGGGCCCCGGGAAGGGATCAGCCCCAGCATTTT. As protein: CASGAPGRDQPQHF. This chain uses TRBV6-1 with TRBJ1-5, with TRBD1 as a possible D gene (5 bases). CDR1 is MNHNS and CDR2 is SASEGT in the germline V gene. The length of the CDR3 is 14 residues. V lost 8 bases and J 5 bases, leaving 16 bases between the germline ends.

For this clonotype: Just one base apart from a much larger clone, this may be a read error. The CDR3, as DNA: TGTGCCATCAGTGCTAACAATGAGCAGTTCTTC. This sequence encodes CAISANNEQFF. The chain has TRBV10-3 and TRBJ2-1; no reliable D call. The CDR3 has 11 amino acids. V shed 4 bases and J shed 5 bases, with 3 bases lying between them. The germline V gene has CDR1 ENHRY and CDR2 SYGVKD.